This TCR beta chain was sequenced in a study of regulatory T cells in long-lasting Graves disease. The time point was: newly diagnosed GD, antithyroid drugs for less than 3 months. From PBMCs, RNA was extracted and then used to make the TCR library. HTBI primers from iRepertoire and Arm-PCR of CDR3 regions yielded the TCR beta libraries. TCRdb processed the multiplex PCR reads anew with MiXCR; each CDR3 protein has one entry. This sample has about 520,000 distinct CDR3 sequences, with about 12% found just once. Findings and caveats of the study: Persistent disease samples used TRBV28, TRBJ1-2 and TRBJ2-5 preferentially.

CDR1 is SGHAT, CDR2 FQDESV, per germline (reference sequence). V was cut by 5 bases and J by 4 bases, with 11 bases left in between. The CDR3 totals 13 residues. This clonotype was detected many times. As yet, its antigen is unknown. Another study also made use of these data, one on T cells in Graves' hyperthyroidism and ophthalmopathy. That source notes: Used for diagnoses were clinical symptoms, serum thyroxine and TRAb, thyroid ultrasound and orbital computed tomography.

The receptor comes from a woman in her 30s with Graves disease. The source was peripheral blood mononuclear cells (PBMCs), collected at new diagnosis, from a patient treated with antithyroid drugs. The chain links TRBV11-1 to TRBJ1-2; D unclear. The DNA of the CDR3 is TGTGCCAGCAGCCTGGAGGCCACCTATGGCTACACCTTC. This sequence encodes CASSLEATYGYTF.